The clone carrying this T cell receptor (beta chain) was recorded only once. Germline V gene sequence: CDR1 MNHEY, CDR2 SMNVEV (reference sequence). This CDR3 is built from 16 residues. The V and J ends lost 5 bases and 4 bases respectively, with 20 bases between them. Sequencing used immunoSEQ multiplex PCR; TCRdb keeps in-frame clones, though not all of them. The sample consists of about 120,000 clones, about 93% of them appearing once. The data stem from a study of control samples from healthy donors and cancer patients. This receptor was identified in a man aged 25-40 years in good health. The chain links TRBV27 to TRBJ1-2; D is possibly TRBD1 (5 bases). Specimen: blood. CDR3 DNA sequence: TGTGCCAGCAGTCTCACCGGGACCGGCCTCGTCTATGGCTACACCTTC. It yields the protein CASSLTGTGLVYGYTF.